A selection of T cell receptor beta chains follows, all from one sample in a study of cytomegalovirus exposure and HLA in healthy donors. Clones were sequenced by immunoSEQ multiplex PCR, and TCRdb holds only the in-frame ones, with some missing. Seen here are over 95,000 clones, about 79% observed once, and the top ten hold about 2%. The material sequenced was PBMCs. These receptors were collected from a human donor in good health. The CDR3 runs from the conserved cysteine through the conserved F or W. Fields, in order: CDR3 length, J gene, V gene, CDR3 protein.

length: 18; J: TRBJ2-6; V: TRBV5-1; CDR3: CASSMTVQGSAGANVLTF
length: 14; J: TRBJ2-5; V: TRBV6-1; CDR3: CASSDFASVGTQYF
length: 14; J: TRBJ2-3; V: TRBV7-6; CDR3: CASSFERSTDTQYF
length: 12; J: TRBJ2-5; V: TRBV5-6; CDR3: CASSWAGETQYF
length: 14; J: TRBJ1-2; V: TRBV19; CDR3: CASSIARANYGYTF
length: 13; J: TRBJ1-4; V: TRBV7-8; CDR3: CASSPTEAEKLFF
length: 15; J: TRBJ1-1; V: TRBV7-6; CDR3: CASSRGGGASTEAFF
length: 17; J: TRBJ1-3; V: TRBV5-1; CDR3: CASSPTGQGLSGNTIYF
length: 15; J: TRBJ2-3; V: TRBV11-2; CDR3: CASSDIAGGRDTQYF
length: 15; J: TRBJ1-1; V: TRBV5-1; CDR3: CASSLRTGIDGEAFF
length: 12; J: TRBJ1-1; V: TRBV18; CDR3: CASSPGRTEAFF
length: 15; J: TRBJ2-7; V: TRBV13; CDR3: CASSPRDRAFYEQYF
length: 14; J: TRBJ2-3; V: TRBV10-1; CDR3: CASSGLGRTDTQYF
length: 15; J: TRBJ1-3; V: TRBV29-1; CDR3: CSVEQGQGSGNTIYF
length: 15; J: TRBJ2-7; V: TRBV7-2; CDR3: CASSLTGPGWAEQYF
length: 18; J: TRBJ1-2; V: TRBV7-9; CDR3: CASSLVVSLQGLGYGYTF